The T cell receptor (beta chain) described here comes from a study of cytomegalovirus exposure and HLA in healthy donors. Whole-study findings and limits: Reported performance of the classifier showed diagnosis of cytomegalovirus status with high specificity and sensitivity.

A single count supports this clone. The antigen is unknown. Deletions cut 8 bases from V and 4 bases from J, with 12 bases between. The CDR3 spans 12 residues. Germline V gene lookup returns CDR1 SGHRS and CDR2 YFSETQ. These donors counted as nominally healthy when sampled, but unrecorded immune exposures were likely. The PCR was carried out with 60 Vbeta primers and 13 Jbeta primers. The method was immunoSEQ multiplex PCR; TCRdb's version includes in-frame clones alone and lacks a portion of them. The sample lists over 100,000 clones, approximately 80% occurring once. Material for sequencing was PBMCs. This TCR was recovered from a young woman in good health and CMV-seropositive. The chain employs TRBV5-1 and TRBJ1-1; D remains ambiguous. CDR3 residues: CASSHGPTEAFF. In nucleotides, the CDR3 is TGCGCCAGTTCTCACGGTCCCACTGAAGCTTTCTTT.